This T cell receptor beta chain was identified in a study of metastatic and nonmetastatic thyroid tumors. TCRdb reassembled clones from the PCR reads with MiXCR. The sample holds more than 25,000 clones; 7.4% are singletons and the top ten take about 45%. Patients underwent thyroid surgery, and none had received any treatment before it. The CDR3 length is 15 residues. V was pared by 3 bases and J by 0 bases, with 10 bases between. CDR1 and CDR2 from the germline V gene are MNHEY and SMNVEV (reference sequence). At least ten counts were recorded for this clone. Input material: blood. This sequence was found in a female donor with papillary thyroid cancer or a benign thyroid nodule (not recorded which). Some clones in this sample may be carry-over from other donors' samples. This rearrangement joins TRBV27 to TRBJ2-3, with TRBD2 as a possible D gene (5 bases). Here the CDR3 reads CASSLFGVSTDTQYF. CDR3 coding DNA: TGTGCCAGCAGTTTGTTCGGGGTTAGCACAGATACGCAGTATTTT.